What follows are 22 T cell receptor beta chains derived from one specimen sequenced in a study of OX40 agonist ivuxolimab in advanced cancers. The table came from immunoSEQ multiplex PCR; TCRdb's copy has only in-frame clones and leaves some out. This table holds roughly 80,000 clones, 90% found once. The sequencing used CD4+ or CD8+ T cells sorted from blood, collected in a trial of the OX40 agonist ivuxolimab. The source is an adult with an advanced solid tumor such as melanoma, head and neck, liver or kidney cancer.

This clone was counted only a few times. This chain links TRBV5-1 with TRBJ2-2; D uncertain. The CDR3 totals 13 residues. V was pared by 7 bases and J by 2 bases, with 9 bases between. CDR1 and CDR2 (germline): SGHRS, YFSETQ. The CDR3 bases are TGCGCCAGCGTTCAGGATAACACCGGGGAGCTGTTTTTT. Translated, it gives CASVQDNTGELFF.

The chain has TRBV4-1 and TRBJ2-3, with TRBD1 identical over 12 bases. V was pared by 3 bases and J by 4 bases, with 14 bases of the junction left unmatched. CDR1 is MGHRA, CDR2 YSYEKL, per germline. The CDR3 is made up of 19 amino acids. CDR3 nucleotides: TGCGCCAGCAGCCAGACCGGGACAGGGGGCGTTGGCGTAGCAGATACGCAGTATTTT. The encoded protein is CASSQTGTGGVGVADTQYF.

This clone was seen only a few times. The chain is built from TRBV5-6 and TRBJ2-7; no reliable D call. V was clipped by 3 bases and J by 6 bases, with 10 bases between them. The CDR3 runs 12 residues. Germline-derived CDR1 and CDR2 are SGHDT and YYEEEE. The CDR3 region has the DNA TGTGCCAGCAGCTCCAAAGTGGGCGAGCAGTACTTC. It encodes CASSSKVGEQYF.

The V gene is TRBV7-9, the J gene TRBJ1-2; unclear D gene. Trimming stripped 1 base from V and 4 bases from J, with 13 bases between. The CDR3 covers 15 residues. Germline CDR1 SEHNR, CDR2 FQNEAQ (reference sequence). The CDR3 region is CASSLVPGPPYGYTF. Here the CDR3 DNA reads TGTGCCAGCAGCTTAGTTCCTGGACCCCCCTATGGCTACACCTTC.

This clone was picked up one time. The rearrangement links TRBV11-3 to TRBJ2-7, with D perhaps matching TRBD2 (5 bases). Germline V gene data show CDR1 as SGHNT and CDR2 as YENEEA. Trimming shortened V by 0 bases and J by 0 bases, and 9 bases separated the two germline ends. The CDR3 loop spans 15 amino acids. The DNA for the CDR3 is TGTGCCAGCAGCTTAGAGAGCGGCCCCTCCTACGAGCAGTACTTC. It is translated as CASSLESGPSYEQYF. Full variable domain (remainder filled in from reference TRBV11-3 and TRBJ2-7): EAGVVQSPRYKIIEKKQPVAFWCNPISGHNTLYWYLQNLGQGPELLIRYENEEAVDDSQLPKDRFSAERLKGVDSTLKIQPAELGDSAVYLCASSLESGPSYEQYFGPGTRLTVT.

This chain connects TRBV5-4 to TRBJ2-5; the match to TRBD1 covers 8 bases. From germline, CDR1 is SGHNT and CDR2 YYREEE (reference sequence). V was clipped by 4 bases and J by 1 base; unmatched bases: 9. The CDR3 contains 16 residues. CDR3 DNA sequence: TGTGCCAGCAGCCCCTGGCGGACAGGGAGCCAAGAGACCCAGTACTTC. This codes for CASSPWRTGSQETQYF.

The CDR3 region is CASSQSGLNEQFF. The CDR3 DNA is TGTGCCAGCAGCCAATCCGGTCTGAATGAGCAGTTCTTC. The rearrangement uses TRBV16 and TRBJ2-1; D is undetermined. V was shortened by 0 bases and J by 7 bases, with 7 bases between the two germline ends. The germline V gene has CDR1 KGHSY and CDR2 FQNENV. The CDR3 sequence is 13 residues long. Looking up the rest from reference TRBV16 and TRBJ2-1 gives the full variable domain: GEEVAQTPKHLVRGEGQKAKLYCAPIKGHSYVFWYQQVLKNEFKFLISFQNENVFDETGMPKERFSAKCLPNSPCSLEIQATKLEDSAVYFCASSQSGLNEQFFGPGTRLTVL.

CDR3 residues: CASSSGPRGGELFF. The CDR3 nucleotides read TGTGCCAGCAGCTCGGGTCCCCGTGGAGGGGAGCTGTTTTTT. V usage is TRBV11-3 and J usage is TRBJ2-2; D not certain. The CDR3 sequence is 14 residues long. Germline loops: CDR1 SGHNT, CDR2 YENEEA. Trimming stripped 4 bases from V and 8 bases from J, with 14 bases between.

The chain combines TRBV9 with TRBJ2-3, with 8 bases aligning to TRBD2. The germline CDR1 and CDR2 sequences are SGDLS and YYNGEE. V lost 6 bases and J lost 0; bases outside the gene matches: 12. The CDR3 totals 17 residues. Written as DNA, the CDR3 is TGTGCCAGCACCCCGACTAGCGCGTCCCCTAGCACAGATACGCAGTATTTT. Translating it yields CASTPTSASPSTDTQYF.

This clone showed up just a few times. The rearrangement links TRBV4-2 to TRBJ2-7; D is possibly TRBD1 or TRBD2 (5 bases each). CDR1 LGHNA and CDR2 YNFKEQ come from the germline V gene. V lost 0 bases, J lost 1 base, and 22 bases lay in between. The CDR3 contains 19 residues. CDR3 protein: CASSQESAEGRVFSYEQYF. Here the CDR3 DNA reads TGTGCCAGCAGCCAAGAAAGCGCCGAGGGCAGGGTTTTTTCCTACGAGCAGTACTTC.

The chain links TRBV7-8 to TRBJ2-3; TRBD2 aligns across 9 bases. The CDR3 is 16 residues long. V lost 3 bases to trimming and J lost 5 bases; unmatched junction nucleotides: 9. CDR1 is SGHVS and CDR2 is FQNEAQ in the germline V gene. The CDR3 sequence is CASSFDTAGGGDTQYF. Here the CDR3 DNA reads TGTGCCAGCAGCTTCGACACAGCGGGGGGCGGAGATACGCAGTATTTT.

This chain connects TRBV4-2 to TRBJ2-7, with D perhaps TRBD2 (6 bases). Germline V CDR1 and CDR2: LGHNA, YNFKEQ. V was cut by 1 base and J by 0 bases, with 13 bases left in between. This CDR3 is built from 16 residues. CDR3 loop: CASSQGTGEVSYEQYF. CDR3 in DNA: TGTGCCAGCAGCCAAGGGACGGGGGAGGTCTCCTACGAGCAGTACTTC.

This sequence joins TRBV7-2 and TRBJ2-3; 10 bases agree with TRBD1. The CDR3 is 16 amino acids. The germline V gene encodes CDR1 SGHTA and CDR2 FQGNSA. The J segment lost 5 bases and the V segment lost 4 bases, leaving 9 bases of the junction unmatched. CDR3 residues: CASSSPRTGGVDTQYF. CDR3 DNA sequence: TGTGCCAGCAGCTCCCCCCGGACAGGGGGGGTAGATACGCAGTATTTT.

The chain uses TRBV21-1 and TRBJ1-3. TRBV21-1 is deemed a pseudogene. The CDR3 extends over 16 amino acids. The CDR3: CASSNEAQRLGNTIYF. CDR3 sequence (DNA): TGTGCCAGCAGCAATGAGGCGCAGCGATTAGGAAACACCATATATTTT.

The chain recombines TRBV28 with TRBJ1-5; D remains unclear. The CDR3 totals 15 residues. In germline, CDR1 is MDHEN, CDR2 SYDVKM. Trimming stripped 8 bases from V and 3 bases from J, with 17 bases between. The CDR3 sequence is CASRRRFRVNQPQHF. The CDR3 DNA is TGTGCCAGCCGAAGGAGGTTTAGGGTCAATCAGCCCCAGCATTTT.

The rearrangement uses TRBV9 and TRBJ2-1; 10 nucleotides align to TRBD2. Germline loops: CDR1 SGDLS, CDR2 YYNGEE. CDR3 length: 16 amino acids. Trimming cost V 4 bases and J 4 bases; bases outside gene matches: 8. CDR3 sequence (DNA): TGTGCCAGCAGCACGGGACTAGCGACCAATTACAATGAGCAGTTCTTC. It codes for CASSTGLATNYNEQFF.

V is TRBV27 and J is TRBJ2-1; D possibly corresponds to TRBD2 (6 bases). Germline V gene lookup returns CDR1 MNHEY and CDR2 SMNVEV (reference sequence). The CDR3 contains 15 residues. V shed 5 bases and J shed 4 bases, with 15 bases lying between them. The CDR3 DNA sequence: TGTGCCAGCAGTCCCTCGGAGGGCGGTTACAATGAGCAGTTCTTC. Encoded protein: CASSPSEGGYNEQFF.

V usage is TRBV11-2 and J usage is TRBJ2-5, with unresolved D. There are 14 residues in the CDR3. Trimming took off 2 bases at V and 4 bases at J, with 11 bases between the two ends. Germline V CDR1 and CDR2: SGHAT, FQNNGV. CDR3 region: CASSLSVAVETQYF. The CDR3 DNA reads TGTGCCAGCAGCTTAAGTGTGGCGGTAGAGACCCAGTACTTC.

The chain is built from TRBV11-2 and TRBJ2-7; perhaps TRBD2 as D (6 bases). CDR3 length equals 12 residues. Germline CDR1 reads SGHAT; CDR2 reads FQNNGV. The V gene lost 0 bases and the J gene lost 7 bases, with 7 bases spanning the gap. The CDR3 nucleotides read TGTGCCAGCAGCTTAGATCGGGGGGAGCAGTACTTC. The encoded protein is CASSLDRGEQYF. Full variable domain (remainder filled in from reference TRBV11-2 and TRBJ2-7): EAGVAQSPRYKIIEKRQSVAFWCNPISGHATLYWYQQILGQGPKLLIQFQNNGVVDDSQLPKDRFSAERLKGVDSTLKIQPAKLEDSAVYLCASSLDRGEQYFGPGTRLTVT.

This clone has a single count. The CDR3 nucleotides read TGTGCCAGCGTGGGGGCGGGACAGAAAAACTATGGCTACACCTTC. Its protein product is CASVGAGQKNYGYTF. The V and J genes are TRBV28 and TRBJ1-2, with 7 bases lining up with TRBD1. CDR1 is MDHEN, CDR2 SYDVKM, per germline. There are 15 residues in the CDR3. V shed 8 bases, J shed 2 bases, and the junction held 11 bases outside the gene matches.

The chain carries TRBV19 and TRBJ2-1; possibly TRBD1 for D (6 bases). Germline V gene sequence: CDR1 LNHDA, CDR2 SQIVND (reference sequence). The V gene lost 2 bases and the J gene lost 7 bases, with 9 bases spanning the gap. The CDR3 is 13 amino acids. The CDR3 reads CASSITGTNEQFF. CDR3 DNA sequence: TGTGCCAGTAGTATAACAGGGACAAATGAGCAGTTCTTC.

This chain joins TRBV7-4 and TRBJ2-7; D unresolved. The germline V gene encodes CDR1 SGHVT and CDR2 SQSDAQ. This CDR3 spans 13 amino acids. V was trimmed by 1 base and J by 3 bases, leaving 7 bases between them. The CDR3 sequence is CASSLVHSYEQYF. CDR3 coding DNA: TGTGCCAGCAGCTTAGTACACAGCTACGAGCAGTACTTC.